The 24 T cell receptor beta chains presented below share a single source sample, sequenced in a study of blood T cell repertoires in COVID-19. This table comes from immunoSEQ multiplex PCR, and its TCRdb copy is limited to in-frame clones, with some not included. The profile covers over 85,000 clones, with around nine tenths appearing a single time and roughly 4.2% taken by the ten largest. Specimen: peripheral blood. The receptor source for this set is a human donor with COVID-19, enrolled during active disease. The donor label of this sample is uncertain.

This clone was seen once. This sequence joins TRBV10-1 and TRBJ2-7; D perhaps matches TRBD1 (5 bases). Trimming removed 5 bases from V and 3 bases from J, with 11 bases in between. The CDR3 is 13 amino acids. Germline values: CDR1 WNHNN, CDR2 SYGVQD (reference sequence). The CDR3 reads CASSFQGSYEQYF. The CDR3 bases are TGCGCCAGCAGTTTTCAGGGTAGCTACGAGCAGTACTTC.

The chain recombines TRBV10-2 with TRBJ2-7, with no clear D. The V gene lost 6 bases and the J gene lost 0 bases, with 12 bases spanning the gap. This CDR3 is 14 amino acids long. Germline CDR1 is WSHSY and CDR2 is SAAADI. The CDR3 region is CASRLWADSYEQYF. In DNA form, the CDR3 reads TGCGCCAGCAGGCTTTGGGCCGACTCCTACGAGCAGTACTTC.

This clone was counted only a few times. The rearrangement joins TRBV2 to TRBJ1-1; TRBD1 might be the D (5 bases). V was trimmed by 5 bases and J by 9 bases, leaving 10 bases between them. This CDR3 contains 11 residues. Germline loops: CDR1 SNHLY, CDR2 FYNNEI. The CDR3 sequence: CASSFDRKAFF. For the CDR3, the DNA is TGTGCCAGCAGTTTTGACAGAAAAGCTTTCTTT.

This chain links TRBV3-1 (or the pseudogene TRBV3-2) with TRBJ2-2, with 8 nucleotides matching TRBD2. The length of the CDR3 is 16 residues. The trim removed 4 bases at V and 5 bases at J, leaving 9 bases unmatched. The germline V gene has CDR1 LGHDT and CDR2 YNNKEL (reference sequence). The CDR3, as DNA: TGTGCCAGCAGCCCCGGACTAGCTCAGAGAACCGGGGAGCTGTTTTTT. Protein: CASSPGLAQRTGELFF.

This chain links TRBV4-1 with TRBJ1-2; D unclear. The CDR3 has 17 residues. Germline V gives CDR1 MGHRA, CDR2 YSYEKL. Trimming removed 0 bases from V and 1 base from J, with 15 bases in between. In DNA form, the CDR3 reads TGCGCCAGCAGCCAAGAATTGGCTGCGGATCTTAACTATGGCTACACCTTC. As protein: CASSQELAADLNYGYTF.

The chain employs TRBV5-5 and TRBJ1-1; 8 nucleotides align to TRBD1. This CDR3 has 12 residues. V trimming: 4 bases; J trimming: 12 bases; junction bases outside the gene matches: 8. Germline CDR1 SGHKS, CDR2 YYEKEE (reference sequence). CDR3 bases: TGTGCCAGCAGCGGACAGGGTTGGGGAACTTTCTTT. Translated: CASSGQGWGTFF. The whole variable domain, filled in from reference TRBV5-5 and TRBJ1-1, reads DAGVTQSPTHLIKTRGQQVTLRCSPISGHKSVSWYQQVLGQGPQFIFQYYEKEERGRGNFPDRFSARQFPNYSSELNVNALLLGDSALYLCASSGQGWGTFFGQGTRLTVV.

Here the CDR3 DNA reads TGTGCCAGCAGCTTTAGCGGGAGACAGAATGAGCAGTTCTTC. As protein: CASSFSGRQNEQFF. This rearrangement joins TRBV7-3 to TRBJ2-1; 9 bases match TRBD2. The CDR3 has 14 residues. The junction had 4 bases not matched to a gene; V was cut back by 3 bases and J by 7 bases. Germline V gives CDR1 SGHTA, CDR2 FQGTGA.

This chain joins TRBV11-2 and TRBJ1-6; the D is unclear. Trimming cost V 2 bases and J 6 bases, with 8 bases left between them. CDR1 is SGHAT, CDR2 FQNNGV, per germline. This CDR3 region has 14 residues. For the CDR3, the DNA is TGTGCCAGCAGCTTATACAGCGGTAATTCACCCCTCCACTTT. It translates to CASSLYSGNSPLHF.

The rearrangement uses TRBV28 and TRBJ1-2, with 8 bases matching TRBD1. Germline CDR1 and CDR2: MDHEN and SYDVKM. The CDR3 loop spans 16 amino acids. The V segment lost 2 bases and the J segment 4 bases; nucleotides outside the gene matches: 9. CDR3 sequence: CASSLQRTGSGYGYTF. In DNA, the CDR3 is TGTGCCAGCAGTTTACAGCGGACAGGGTCGGGCTATGGCTACACCTTC.

The V and J genes are TRBV20-1 and TRBJ1-1, with 8 positions matching TRBD1. Germline loops: CDR1 DFQATT, CDR2 SNEGSKA (reference sequence). The CDR3 contains 13 residues. V lost 3 bases and J lost 1; bases outside the gene matches: 1. The CDR3 DNA reads as TGCAGTGCTAGTCAGGGGGCGAACACTGAAGCTTTCTTT. It codes for CSASQGANTEAFF.

The chain employs TRBV13 and TRBJ2-7; 10 bases align to TRBD2. J gave up 1 base and V 5 bases, and 8 bases lay outside the gene matches. The CDR3 contains 16 residues. The germline CDR1 and CDR2 sequences are PRHDT and FYEKMQ (reference sequence). CDR3 nucleotides: TGTGCCAGCAGCAGAGGACTAGCGGATCTTTCCTACGAGCAGTACTTC. It translates to CASSRGLADLSYEQYF. The full variable domain, rest sourced from reference TRBV13 and TRBJ2-7, is AAGVIQSPRHLIKEKRETATLKCYPIPRHDTVYWYQQGPGQDPQFLISFYEKMQSDKGSIPDRFSAQQFSDYHSELNMSSLELGDSALYFCASSRGLADLSYEQYFGPGTRLTVT.

The J gene is TRBJ2-5, the V gene TRBV7-3; 10 nucleotides align to TRBD1. Germline assignment: CDR1 SGHTA and CDR2 FQGTGA. This CDR3 has 15 residues. Unmatched junction bases numbered 5, after V lost 4 bases and J lost 3 bases. This CDR3 is CASSSLGTGEETQYF. The CDR3 DNA is TGTGCCAGCAGCTCTCTGGGGACAGGGGAAGAGACCCAGTACTTC.

The CDR3 DNA sequence: TGCGCCAGCAGTGAGTCGGCGGGCTCGGGCGAGCAGTACTTC. Amino acids: CASSESAGSGEQYF. V usage is TRBV10-1 and J usage is TRBJ2-7, with TRBD2 as a possible D gene (5 bases). Germline V gene sequence: CDR1 WNHNN, CDR2 SYGVQD (reference sequence). Trimming pared 0 bases from V and 6 bases from J, leaving 12 bases between. The CDR3 extends over 14 amino acids.

J is TRBJ1-1 and V is TRBV2, with D possibly being TRBD1 (6 bases). Between the trimmed V and J ends, which lost 2 bases and 1 base, there was a span of 11 bases. The CDR3 spans 15 residues. In germline, CDR1 is SNHLY, CDR2 FYNNEI. CDR3 in amino acids: CASSERQVSNTEAFF. The CDR3 bases are TGTGCCAGCAGTGAACGACAGGTGTCGAACACTGAAGCTTTCTTT.

V usage is TRBV5-6 and J usage is TRBJ2-7; 9 bases are shared with TRBD1. The V gene's germline CDR1 is SGHDT and CDR2 YYEEEE. J lost 3 bases, V lost 4 bases, and 8 bases had no gene match. This CDR3 contains 15 residues. Here the CDR3 DNA reads TGTGCCAGCAGCCCAAATGACAGGGGGAACTACGAGCAGTACTTC. Its translation is CASSPNDRGNYEQYF.

The chain recombines TRBV6-5 with TRBJ1-1; weak D call: TRBD1 (5 bases). The CDR3 contains 15 residues. V was cut by 0 bases and J by 0 bases, with 8 bases left in between. Per the germline V gene, CDR1 is MNHEY and CDR2 is SVGAGI. CDR3 bases: TGTGCCAGCAGTTACTCGGGGCAGATGAACACTGAAGCTTTCTTT. Residues: CASSYSGQMNTEAFF.

The gene calls are TRBV7-9 and TRBJ2-7; 7 bases map to TRBD1. Germline CDR1 reads SEHNR; CDR2 reads FQNEAQ (reference sequence). The V gene end was trimmed by 5 bases and the J gene end by 7 bases; junction bases not matched to a gene: 11. The CDR3 runs to 14 residues. The CDR3 region is CASSPWTGGGEQYF. CDR3 DNA: TGTGCCAGCAGCCCATGGACAGGCGGAGGAGAGCAGTACTTC.

The V and J genes are TRBV19 and TRBJ1-4; TRBD1 matches at 9 bases. Per germline, CDR1 LNHDA and CDR2 SQIVND (reference sequence). Germline trimming cut 5 bases from V and 8 bases from J; bases unmatched to any gene: 6. The length of the CDR3 is 14 residues. The CDR3 sequence is CASSPRTGEEKLFF. The DNA of the CDR3 is TGTGCCAGTAGTCCCCGGACAGGGGAAGAAAAACTGTTTTTT.

The CDR3 DNA follows: TGTGCCAGTAGAACTACCAGGGTCTCTGGAAACACCATATATTTT. Protein: CASRTTRVSGNTIYF. The chain couples TRBV19 to TRBJ1-3; perhaps TRBD1 as D (5 bases). Trimming stripped 6 bases from V and 0 bases from J, with 12 bases between. There are 15 residues in the CDR3. Germline V gives CDR1 LNHDA, CDR2 SQIVND (reference sequence).

The rearrangement uses TRBV19 and TRBJ1-2; D might be TRBD1 (6 bases). Germline V gene data show CDR1 as LNHDA and CDR2 as SQIVND (reference sequence). CDR3 length equals 13 residues. Trimming stripped 6 bases from V and 4 bases from J, with 12 bases between. DNA for the CDR3: TGTGCCAGTAGGTACGGACAGCCCTATGGCTACACCTTC. Its protein product is CASRYGQPYGYTF.

This sequence joins TRBV7-9 and TRBJ2-1; 9 nucleotides line up with TRBD1. The V gene end was trimmed by 2 bases and the J gene end by 6 bases; junction bases not matched to a gene: 17. Germline CDR1 reads SEHNR; CDR2 reads FQNEAQ (reference sequence). The CDR3 spans 19 residues. The CDR3 here is CASSLLLSRAGTGINEQFF. The CDR3 DNA sequence: TGTGCCAGCAGCTTACTTTTGTCCCGGGCCGGGACAGGGATCAATGAGCAGTTCTTC. Drawing the rest from reference TRBV7-9 and TRBJ2-1, the complete variable domain is DTGVSQNPRHKITKRGQNVTFRCDPISEHNRLYWYRQTLGQGPEFLTYFQNEAQLEKSRLLSDRFSAERPKGSFSTLEIQRTEQGDSAMYLCASSLLLSRAGTGINEQFFGPGTRLTVL.

J is TRBJ1-5 and V is TRBV6-5; D remains ambiguous. Trimming pared 5 bases from V and 0 bases from J, leaving 11 bases between. The CDR3 is made up of 15 amino acids. Germline lookup yields CDR1 MNHEY and CDR2 SVGAGI. CDR3 sequence (DNA): TGTGCCAGCAGTACTACACCGAATAGCAATCAGCCCCAGCATTTT. This encodes CASSTTPNSNQPQHF.

This rearrangement joins TRBV20-1 to TRBJ2-7; D perhaps matches TRBD2 (5 bases). Germline lookup yields CDR1 DFQATT and CDR2 SNEGSKA (reference sequence). The CDR3 loop spans 12 amino acids. V gave up 3 bases and J gave up 5 bases, with 11 bases separating them. The CDR3 DNA reads TGCAGTGCTAGTAGCGTCACCGACGAGCAGTACTTC. This sequence encodes CSASSVTDEQYF.

The rearrangement links TRBV5-1 to TRBJ2-1; 8 bases fit TRBD1. J lost 5 bases, V lost 4 bases, and 5 bases had no gene match. This CDR3 spans 14 amino acids. Germline CDR1 reads SGHRS; CDR2 reads YFSETQ. The DNA for the CDR3 is TGCGCCAGCAGCGCGGACAGGGAGGACAATGAGCAGTTCTTC. Encoded protein: CASSADREDNEQFF. Supplemented by reference TRBV5-1 and TRBJ2-1, the full variable domain reads KAGVTQTPRYLIKTRGQQVTLSCSPISGHRSVSWYQQTPGQGLQFLFEYFSETQRNKGNFPGRFSGRQFSNSRSEMNVSTLELGDSALYLCASSADREDNEQFFGPGTRLTVL.